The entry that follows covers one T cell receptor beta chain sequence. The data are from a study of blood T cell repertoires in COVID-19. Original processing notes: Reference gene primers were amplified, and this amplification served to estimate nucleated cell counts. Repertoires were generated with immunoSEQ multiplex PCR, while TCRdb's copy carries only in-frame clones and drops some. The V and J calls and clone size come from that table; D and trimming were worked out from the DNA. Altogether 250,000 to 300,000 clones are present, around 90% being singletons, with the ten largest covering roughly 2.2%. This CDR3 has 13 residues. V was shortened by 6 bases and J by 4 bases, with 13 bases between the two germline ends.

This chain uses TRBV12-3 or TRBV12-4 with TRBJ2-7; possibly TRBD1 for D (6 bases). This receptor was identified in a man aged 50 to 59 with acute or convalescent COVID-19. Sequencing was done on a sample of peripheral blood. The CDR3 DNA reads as TGTGCCAGCAGCCGGGACATCCGGTACGAGCAGTACTTC. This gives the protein CASSRDIRYEQYF.